This record looks at one T cell receptor beta chain sequence and its context. Antigen unknown. The data derive from a study of metastatic and nonmetastatic thyroid tumors. Turning to the study itself: For malignant and benign thyroid patients, tumor or nodule tissue and blood were the sources whose repertoires were compared. Study-wide points: Malignant thyroid tumors reportedly exceeded benign nodules significantly in TCR beta diversity, with the difference appearing in blood and tumor.

The CDR3 has 16 amino acids. With 3 bases clipped from V and 6 bases from J, the junction kept 12 bases outside the gene matches. Germline V gives CDR1 LNHDA, CDR2 SQIVND (reference sequence). No patient received treatment before thyroid surgery. In the study's own analysis: To classify distant metastasis in papillary thyroid cancer, a model was built from CDR3 differences across clinicopathological groups. TCRdb re-clonotyped the PCR reads via MiXCR. Here the V and J calls rest on TCRdb's processing, not on the authors' analysis. The table lists about 16,000 clones, 33% of them singletons, with around 13% in the top ten.

The chain links TRBV19 to TRBJ1-2; 8 nucleotides agree with TRBD1. This clonotype was obtained from a male donor with papillary thyroid cancer or a benign thyroid nodule (not recorded which). Some clones in this sample may be carry-over from other donors' samples. The sample consisted of tumor tissue. The CDR3 bases are TGTGCCAGTAGTATCGGGACAGGAATTACTGGAAATGGCTACACCTTC. It codes for CASSIGTGITGNGYTF.